This T cell receptor beta chain comes out of a study of OX40 agonist ivuxolimab in advanced cancers. General study results and limits: Compared with others, partial responders at 0.1-3.0 mg/kg displayed clonal expansion among the lowest.

As to this clone: Its matching antigen is unknown.

Sequencing was performed with immunoSEQ multiplex PCR; in TCRdb, only in-frame clones are kept and a portion is missing. The data contain roughly 70,000 clones, around 90% of them singletons. V lost 3 bases, J lost 2 bases, and 14 bases stayed unmatched. The CDR3 length is 18 residues. Looked up from germline, CDR1 is MDHEN and CDR2 is SYDVKM. This receptor was taken from an adult with an advanced solid tumor such as melanoma, head and neck, liver or kidney cancer. Source: CD4+ or CD8+ T cells sorted from blood, taken in a trial of the OX40 agonist ivuxolimab. The rearrangement links TRBV28 to TRBJ2-7, with 9 bases that match TRBD1. CDR3 sequence: CASSLSRLDRGGAYEQYF. CDR3 coding DNA: TGTGCCAGCAGTTTGTCCCGCCTAGACAGGGGGGGTGCCTACGAGCAGTACTTC.